This TCR beta chain was sequenced for a study of tumor-infiltrating lymphocytes in oesophageal squamous cell carcinoma. Germline V gene lookup returns CDR1 LGHDT and CDR2 YNNKEL (reference sequence). The CDR3 is made up of 14 amino acids. V shed 0 bases and J 8 bases; nucleotides not matched to a gene: 5. Using its own MiXCR run on the PCR reads, TCRdb lists one record per CDR3 protein. This table has approximately 10,000 distinct CDR3 sequences, about 50% appearing once. Material for sequencing was esophageal tumor tissue. The receptor's source is a female donor with esophageal squamous cell carcinoma. The chain recombines TRBV3-1 with TRBJ1-1; 8 nucleotides line up with TRBD1. In nucleotides, the CDR3 is TGTGCCAGCAGCCAAGACTTGGCAGGGGGCGAAGCTTTCTTT. Residues: CASSQDLAGGEAFF.